This T cell receptor (beta chain) derives from a study of T cell responses to AZD1222 COVID-19 vaccine. Study-wide background: Second doses at about 4 or about 12 weeks were pooled. Regarding the study as a whole: Receipt of two AZD1222 doses was followed by a rise in Spike-specific TCR breadth and depth. Females outnumbered males among donors, who were mostly white British; clonal diversity was possibly underestimated.

The length of the CDR3 is 13 residues. The J segment lost 4 bases and the V segment lost 7 bases, leaving 3 bases of the junction unmatched. Using immunoSEQ multiplex PCR, the repertoire was profiled, and TCRdb retains in-frame clones only, with some absent. The data show 250,000 or so clones, with 93% seen just once and around 0.6% held by the top ten. Points on this clone: Its antigen remains unidentified.

The sample was peripheral blood, taken on day 0 of AZD1222 vaccination. The chain uses TRBV12-3 or TRBV12-4 and TRBJ1-1, with TRBD1 matching over 10 bases. This clonotype was obtained from an adult in good health. This CDR3 reads CASTDRGRTEAFF. In nucleotides, the CDR3 is TGTGCCAGCACCGACAGGGGGCGCACTGAAGCTTTCTTT.